A selection of T cell receptor beta chains follows, all from one sample in a study of blood T cell repertoires in COVID-19. Only in-frame clones appear in the TCRdb table, and some are missing; sequencing was by immunoSEQ multiplex PCR. The sample has 190,000 or so clones; 85% are singletons. Sequenced sample: PBMCs or T cells enriched from blood (not recorded which). The source is a man between 35 and 55 years old who had recovered from COVID-19. The conserved cysteine and the conserved F or W are not part of the CDR3 here. Fields, in order: V gene, J gene, clone size, CDR3 protein. Expanded clones get a size class; other rows say once, few or many, or leave the size out.

V gene: TRBV10-2; J gene: TRBJ2-7; clone size: .; CDR3 protein: ASSIPGLRVHEQY
V gene: TRBV7-8; J gene: TRBJ1-5; clone size: .; CDR3 protein: ASTPGGLNQPQH
V gene: TRBV20-1; J gene: TRBJ2-2; clone size: .; CDR3 protein: SASPGTGELF
V gene: TRBV7-2; J gene: TRBJ2-7; clone size: .; CDR3 protein: ASSPGGGGRNEQY
V gene: TRBV18; J gene: TRBJ1-2; clone size: few; CDR3 protein: ASSQGNRNYGYT
V gene: TRBV18; J gene: TRBJ2-3; clone size: once; CDR3 protein: ASSPRATSTDTQY
V gene: TRBV5-1; J gene: TRBJ2-5; clone size: once; CDR3 protein: ASSPGTGKETQY
V gene: TRBV29-1; J gene: TRBJ1-2; clone size: .; CDR3 protein: SVGDKGYT
V gene: TRBV11-2; J gene: TRBJ2-7; clone size: .; CDR3 protein: ASSLMSVQGGYEQY
V gene: TRBV12-3/TRBV12-4; J gene: TRBJ2-7; clone size: .; CDR3 protein: ASTPGHEQY
V gene: TRBV19; J gene: TRBJ2-7; clone size: .; CDR3 protein: ASSLGQGAYEQY
V gene: TRBV6-5; J gene: TRBJ1-1; clone size: .; CDR3 protein: ASSYQGVGTEAF
V gene: TRBV9; J gene: TRBJ1-1; clone size: .; CDR3 protein: ASLKPGGGNTEAF
V gene: TRBV5-4; J gene: TRBJ2-1; clone size: .; CDR3 protein: ASSLPLAGGLNEQF
V gene: TRBV6-1; J gene: TRBJ2-7; clone size: .; CDR3 protein: ASSEGQGATYEQY
V gene: TRBV4-1; J gene: TRBJ1-5; clone size: .; CDR3 protein: ASSQVYGQINQPQH
V gene: TRBV4-3; J gene: TRBJ1-4; clone size: .; CDR3 protein: ASSQGGGIGTNEKLF